The clone carrying this T cell receptor (beta chain) showed up many times. This sample stems from a study of T cells after yellow fever vaccination. Study overall: SMART-Seq v4 Ultra Low Input prepared libraries from low-cell fractions.

TCRdb analysed the 5' RACE reads with MiXCR anew, one entry per CDR3 protein. The sample includes about 210,000 distinct CDR3 sequences, 2.5% to 3.5% of them seen just once. Trimming left V 1 base short and J 5 bases short, with 9 bases between. Per germline, CDR1 SGHRS and CDR2 YFSETQ. CDR3 length: 13 residues. Specimen: CD4+ T cells sorted from PBMCs, collected 10 days after the yellow fever booster vaccination. The receptor comes from a man younger than 35 who received the YFV17D yellow fever vaccine. The rearrangement links TRBV5-1 to TRBJ1-2; D remains ambiguous. CDR3: CASSLSTEYGYTF. CDR3 DNA: TGCGCCAGCAGCTTGTCTACTGAGTATGGCTACACCTTC.